One sample yielded the 5 T cell receptor beta chains listed below, sequenced in a study of blood T cells in healthy people across ages. Using a J-beta primer mix together with a sample-barcoded 5' primer, a second PCR was run for about 6 to 12 cycles. Via MiXCR, TCRdb re-called the 5' RACE reads, giving one row per CDR3 protein. The data show hundreds of thousands of distinct CDR3 sequences, with about 30% seen just once and about 15% held by the top ten. Sequencing used blood. All receptors come from a woman older than 75 in good health.

This clonotype occurred a few times. A read error may explain this, as a much larger clone is one base away. The V call is TRBV12-3 or TRBV12-4, the J call TRBJ2-5; D is uncertain. The CDR3 has 13 residues. The V end was cut by 3 bases, the J end by 7 bases, with 12 bases between. DNA of the CDR3: TGTGCCAGCAGTTTGGACGCCGGCGGGACCCAGTACTTC. Residues: CASSLDAGGTQYF.

In this sample, this clonotype turned up many times. The chain uses TRBV5-6 and TRBJ1-1; D gene unclear. Deletions cut 4 bases from V and 5 bases from J, with 15 bases between. Germline V gene data show CDR1 as SGHDT and CDR2 as YYEEEE. The length of the CDR3 is 14 residues. The CDR3 bases are TGTGCCAGCAGCCCGGACGGTGGAGGGACTGAAGCTTTCTTT. It specifies CASSPDGGGTEAFF.

This clonotype was detected many times. This chain uses TRBV20-1 with TRBJ1-6, with D uncertain. CDR1 is DFQATT and CDR2 is SNEGSKA in the germline V gene (reference sequence). The CDR3 covers 12 residues. The V and J ends lost 0 bases and 8 bases respectively, with 5 bases between them. The DNA of the CDR3 is TGCAGTGCTAGAGATCCGGATTCACCCCTCCACTTT. It is translated as CSARDPDSPLHF.

This clonotype was observed many times. The chain uses TRBV6-1 and TRBJ1-1, with unresolved D. Germline CDR1 MNHNS, CDR2 SASEGT. V lost 6 bases to trimming and J lost 0 bases, with 8 bases between them. The CDR3 consists of 13 residues. This CDR3 reads CASRVTLNTEAFF. As DNA, the CDR3 is TGTGCCAGCAGGGTCACCTTGAACACTGAAGCTTTCTTT.

This clonotype occurred many times. The chain joins TRBV30 to TRBJ2-3, with 10 positions matching TRBD2. The V gene end was trimmed by 1 base and the J gene end by 4 bases; junction bases not matched to a gene: 11. Germline V CDR1 and CDR2: GTSNPN, SVGIG (reference sequence). The CDR3 sequence is 17 residues long. The DNA of the CDR3 is TGTGCCTGGAGTGCCCCTCGACTAGCGGGTCGCGCAGATACGCAGTATTTT. Its translation is CAWSAPRLAGRADTQYF.